Each of the 27 T cell receptor beta chains below was sequenced from the same sample in a study of cytomegalovirus exposure and HLA in healthy donors. The PCR used 60 Vbeta and 13 Jbeta primers. TCRdb's copy holds only in-frame clones and misses some; the assay was immunoSEQ multiplex PCR. The sample includes fewer than 200,000 clones, about four fifths of them seen just once. Material for sequencing was PBMCs. The receptors were gathered from a woman younger than 30 in good health and CMV-seropositive.

V gene TRBV6-5 combines with J gene TRBJ1-1, with a tentative D call TRBD1 (5 bases). The CDR3 consists of 13 residues. The V gene lost 10 bases and the J gene lost 5 bases, with 17 bases spanning the gap. Per the germline V gene, CDR1 is MNHEY and CDR2 is SVGAGI. For the CDR3, the DNA is TGTGCCACCTCCTTCCCCCCAGGGACTGAAGCTTTCTTT. This gives the protein CATSFPPGTEAFF.

This chain uses TRBV4-1 with TRBJ1-1, with 7 bases identical to TRBD1. The V and J ends lost 2 bases and 6 bases, in that order; junction bases with no gene match: 9. The CDR3 has 15 residues. Germline V CDR1 and CDR2: MGHRA, YSYEKL. CDR3 amino acids: CASSQYLQGRPEAFF. In DNA form, the CDR3 reads TGCGCCAGCAGCCAATACCTACAGGGGAGGCCTGAAGCTTTCTTT.

The V and J genes are TRBV4-3 and TRBJ2-7; 12 nucleotides agree with TRBD2. This CDR3 spans 17 amino acids. In germline, CDR1 is LGHNA, CDR2 YSLEER. V was pared by 1 base and J by 1 base, with 5 bases of the junction left unmatched. The CDR3 sequence: CASSQGLAGANSYEQYF. CDR3 coding DNA: TGCGCCAGCAGCCAAGGACTAGCGGGGGCGAATTCCTACGAGCAGTACTTC.

The rearrangement uses TRBV7-8 and TRBJ1-3; D gene uncertain. Germline V CDR1 and CDR2: SGHVS, FQNEAQ. This CDR3 is 13 amino acids long. V was pared by 1 base and J by 5 bases, with 6 bases between. The CDR3 is CASSLGFRNTIYF. CDR3 bases: TGTGCCAGCAGCTTAGGTTTTAGAAACACCATATATTTT. Filled out from reference TRBV7-8 and TRBJ1-3, the complete variable domain reads GAGVSQSPRYKVAKRGQDVALRCDPISGHVSLFWYQQALGQGPEFLTYFQNEAQLDKSGLPSDRFFAERPEGSVSTLKIQRTQQEDSAVYLCASSLGFRNTIYFGEGSWLTVV.

The chain links TRBV6-6 to TRBJ2-1; D is perhaps TRBD2 (5 bases). With 5 bases removed from V and 9 bases from J, the gap between germline ends came to 17 bases. The CDR3 covers 14 residues. Looked up from germline, CDR1 is MNHNY and CDR2 is SVGAGI (reference sequence). CDR3 DNA: TGTGCCAGCAGTCCCCGTGGTTCAGAGGGTGAGCAGTTCTTC. Translated: CASSPRGSEGEQFF.

The chain uses TRBV7-3 and TRBJ2-7; 15 bases match TRBD2. V shed 4 bases, J shed 6 bases, and the junction held 1 base outside the gene matches. Germline CDR1 is SGHTA and CDR2 is FQGTGA. The CDR3 is made up of 14 amino acids. This CDR3 is CASSSGLAGGEQYF. The CDR3 coding sequence is TGTGCCAGCAGCTCGGGACTAGCGGGGGGCGAGCAGTACTTC.

The rearrangement links TRBV4-1 to TRBJ1-2; D ambiguous. CDR1 MGHRA and CDR2 YSYEKL come from the germline V gene. The V end lost 6 bases, the J end lost 0 bases, and 17 bases lay between the germline ends. This CDR3 spans 16 amino acids. The CDR3 nucleotides are TGCGCCAGCAGTTTGCCACGAGGTTTGGCTAACTATGGCTACACCTTC. Its protein is CASSLPRGLANYGYTF.

The rearrangement joins TRBV4-1 to TRBJ1-5, with 7 bases aligning to TRBD1. The CDR3 covers 15 residues. The ends lost 3 bases at V and 4 bases at J; junction bases unmatched: 6. CDR1 and CDR2 from the germline V gene are MGHRA and YSYEKL. For the CDR3, the DNA is TGCGCCAGCAGCCATGGGACAGTAGGTAATCAGCCCCAGCATTTT. It codes for CASSHGTVGNQPQHF.

The CDR3 DNA reads as TGTGCCAGCAGCTTGGTTGGTACAGAAGAGACCCAGTACTTC. It codes for CASSLVGTEETQYF. The chain combines TRBV5-6 with TRBJ2-5, with D uncertain. V lost 0 bases to trimming and J lost 3 bases, with 9 bases between them. The CDR3 runs 14 residues. Germline V gene sequence: CDR1 SGHDT, CDR2 YYEEEE.

In its sample, this clone was seen a few times. V is TRBV5-1 and J is TRBJ1-2, with 7 positions matching TRBD1. V shed 0 bases and J 8 bases; nucleotides not matched to a gene: 10. The CDR3 spans 15 residues. Looked up from germline, CDR1 is SGHRS and CDR2 is YFSETQ. The CDR3 sequence: CASSLGTGSMGGYTF. The CDR3 region has the DNA TGCGCCAGCAGCTTGGGGACAGGTTCTATGGGAGGCTACACCTTC.

The gene calls are TRBV11-2 and TRBJ1-1, with D perhaps matching TRBD1 (5 bases). In germline, CDR1 is SGHAT, CDR2 FQNNGV. The CDR3 is 14 amino acids. The V gene lost 0 bases and the J gene lost 1 base, with 6 bases spanning the gap. CDR3 residues: CASSLDGANTEAFF. CDR3 nucleotides: TGTGCCAGCAGCTTAGATGGGGCGAACACTGAAGCTTTCTTT.

This clone was seen only a few times. This chain joins TRBV11-2 and TRBJ1-4, with 10 positions matching TRBD1. Trimming took 2 bases from V and 7 from J; bases not matched to a gene: 7. CDR1 is SGHAT, CDR2 FQNNGV, per germline. This CDR3 is 16 amino acids long. The chain's CDR3 is CASSLQRTGGSEKLFF. CDR3 nucleotides: TGTGCCAGCAGCTTACAACGGACAGGGGGAAGTGAAAAACTGTTTTTT.

This clone was seen a single time. This sequence joins TRBV5-8 and TRBJ1-3; the D is unclear. The germline V and J ends were trimmed by 1 base and 3 bases, with 8 bases remaining between them. CDR1 SGHTS and CDR2 YDEGEE come from the germline V gene. This CDR3 has 14 amino acids. The CDR3 DNA follows: TGTGCCAGCAGCTTGAGCACGGTTGGAAACACCATATATTTT. Protein sequence: CASSLSTVGNTIYF.

The chain uses TRBV2 and TRBJ1-6; D is unresolved. CDR3 length equals 12 residues. The germline V gene encodes CDR1 SNHLY and CDR2 FYNNEI. With 2 bases removed from V and 10 bases from J, the gap between germline ends came to 6 bases. The CDR3 nucleotides are TGTGCCAGCAGTGAACCAGGATCACCCCTCCACTTT. It encodes CASSEPGSPLHF. The full variable domain, rest sourced from reference TRBV2 and TRBJ1-6, is EPEVTQTPSHQVTQMGQEVILRCVPISNHLYFYWYRQILGQKVEFLVSFYNNEISEKSEIFDDQFSVERPDGSNFTLKIRSTKLEDSAMYFCASSEPGSPLHFGNGTRLTVT.

V usage is TRBV7-9 and J usage is TRBJ1-5; TRBD1 aligns across 7 bases. Germline V gene data show CDR1 as SEHNR and CDR2 as FQNEAQ (reference sequence). The CDR3 runs 15 residues. J gave up 4 bases and V 5 bases, and 8 bases lay outside the gene matches. The CDR3 sequence: CASSEDRIGNQPQHF. The CDR3 nucleotides are TGTGCCAGCAGCGAGGACAGGATTGGGAATCAGCCCCAGCATTTT.

The chain has TRBV5-1 and TRBJ1-2; TRBD1 matches at 8 bases. The CDR3 is 15 residues long. The V gene's germline CDR1 is SGHRS and CDR2 YFSETQ. After removal of 1 base from V and 3 bases from J, the junction contained 5 bases not matched to a gene. The CDR3 sequence: CASSLRTGRDYGYTF. The DNA for the CDR3 is TGCGCCAGCAGCTTGCGGACAGGGCGGGACTATGGCTACACCTTC.

This chain connects TRBV5-6 to TRBJ2-7; TRBD1 might be the D (5 bases). The germline V gene encodes CDR1 SGHDT and CDR2 YYEEEE. The CDR3 sequence is 13 residues long. Trimming removed 0 bases from V and 5 bases from J, with 9 bases in between. CDR3: CASSLAGYDEQYF. In nucleotides, the CDR3 is TGTGCCAGCAGCTTGGCAGGGTATGACGAGCAGTACTTC.

J is TRBJ2-7 and V is TRBV11-3, with 9 bases lining up with TRBD2. Germline loops: CDR1 SGHNT, CDR2 YENEEA. Trimming cost V 5 bases and J 2 bases; bases outside gene matches: 13. The CDR3 runs to 17 residues. CDR3 residues: CASSAEMGAGGTYEQYF. As DNA, the CDR3 is TGTGCCAGCAGCGCAGAGATGGGGGCGGGGGGGACCTACGAGCAGTACTTC.

This chain links TRBV7-3 with TRBJ1-6; 8 bases are shared with TRBD1. This CDR3 region has 16 residues. CDR1 and CDR2 (germline): SGHTA, FQGTGA. V shed 2 bases, J shed 9 bases, and the junction held 9 bases outside the gene matches. The chain's CDR3 is CASSLSGQGGSSPLHF. CDR3 DNA sequence: TGTGCCAGCAGCTTATCAGGACAGGGAGGAAGTTCACCCCTCCACTTT.

The J gene is TRBJ1-1, the V gene TRBV10-1, with D maybe TRBD1 (5 bases). The CDR3 totals 18 residues. The V gene lost 2 bases and the J gene lost 6 bases, with 25 bases spanning the gap. The germline CDR1 and CDR2 sequences are WNHNN and SYGVQD (reference sequence). The CDR3 DNA reads as TGCGCCAGCAGTGAGGCGGGGGTGGGACTGGGGCCCCTGGCTGAAGCTTTCTTT. It encodes CASSEAGVGLGPLAEAFF.

CDR3 sequence (DNA): TGTGCCAGCAGCCTACGTGAGCTTCCATATACGCAGTATTTT. It encodes CASSLRELPYTQYF. The J gene is TRBJ2-3, the V gene TRBV13; the D is unclear. The germline CDR1 and CDR2 sequences are PRHDT and FYEKMQ (reference sequence). V dropped 5 bases and J dropped 7 bases, with 16 bases sitting between them. There are 14 residues in the CDR3.

This sequence joins TRBV27 and TRBJ2-7; 7 nucleotides agree with TRBD1. V dropped 6 bases and J dropped 3; count of bases not matched to a gene: 8. The CDR3 is made up of 14 amino acids. Germline loops: CDR1 MNHEY, CDR2 SMNVEV (reference sequence). The CDR3 region is CASSPTGASYEQYF. The DNA for the CDR3 is TGTGCCAGCAGCCCTACAGGGGCGAGCTACGAGCAGTACTTC.

This rearrangement joins TRBV28 to TRBJ1-4; no clear D. The CDR3 sequence is 17 residues long. The germline gives CDR1 MDHEN, CDR2 SYDVKM. Trimming left V 4 bases short and J 0 bases short, with 15 bases between. This CDR3 is CASSSPELAATNEKLFF. The CDR3 nucleotides are TGTGCCAGCAGTTCCCCCGAGTTGGCGGCAACTAATGAAAAACTGTTTTTT.

The V call is TRBV15, the J call TRBJ1-5, with unresolved D. This CDR3 region has 15 residues. With 5 bases removed from V and 0 bases from J, the gap between germline ends came to 11 bases. Germline V gene lookup returns CDR1 LNHNV and CDR2 YYDKDF (reference sequence). The CDR3 here is CATSVNSNSNQPQHF. For the CDR3, the DNA is TGTGCCACCAGCGTGAACAGCAATAGCAATCAGCCCCAGCATTTT.

This clone was seen ten or more times. J is TRBJ1-2 and V is TRBV4-3; possibly TRBD1 for D (6 bases). Trimming took 7 bases from V and 6 from J, leaving 21 bases between them. The germline gives CDR1 LGHNA, CDR2 YSLEER. This CDR3 has 15 residues. CDR3 loop: CASTLNRDATNGYTF. CDR3 coding DNA: TGCGCCAGCACCCTAAACAGGGACGCAACAAATGGCTACACCTTC.

This clone is a singleton in its sample. J is TRBJ2-7 and V is TRBV7-9; D gene uncertain. This CDR3 contains 16 residues. With 5 bases removed from V and 7 bases from J, the gap between germline ends came to 24 bases. The germline V gene has CDR1 SEHNR and CDR2 FQNEAQ (reference sequence). The CDR3 spells CASSPRLRETPQEQYF. The CDR3 nucleotides are TGTGCCAGCAGCCCGCGGTTGCGTGAAACTCCTCAAGAGCAGTACTTC.

In this sample, this clone turned up a few times. V and J are TRBV7-8 and TRBJ1-5; D might be TRBD1 (5 bases). Germline assignment: CDR1 SGHVS and CDR2 FQNEAQ. Between the trimmed V and J ends, which lost 1 base and 0 bases, there was a span of 10 bases. The CDR3 is 16 amino acids. Here the CDR3 reads CASSLEGQLSNQPQHF. In DNA form, the CDR3 reads TGTGCCAGCAGCTTAGAAGGACAACTTAGCAATCAGCCCCAGCATTTT.